This is a list of T cell receptor beta chains from one sample in a study of shared clonotypes between healthy human individuals. The assay was immunoSEQ multiplex PCR, and TCRdb's table has in-frame clones only and misses some. The table records around 2,000,000 clones, around 96% of them present only once. The sequencing input was naive CD8+ T cells sorted from blood. The receptors shown here come from a man between 18 and 29 years old in good health. Both conserved end residues are part of each CDR3. The D gene is left open where the match is weak. Not all rows give a size; the values are once, few, many and, for expanded clones, a class.

clone_size j_call v_call d_call cdr3_nt cdr3_aa
. TRBJ2-1 TRBV9 . TGTGCCAGCAGCGTAGACCCAGCGGGTCTAGCTATAAATGAGCAGTTCTTC CASSVDPAGLAINEQFF
. TRBJ2-7 TRBV4-2 TRBD1 TGTGCCAGCAGCCAAGATCAGGGGGCAGGGGAGCAGTACTTC CASSQDQGAGEQYF
. TRBJ2-3 TRBV6-5 . TGTGCCAGCAGTTACTTCGCGTCTGCGGGCACAGATACGCAGTATTTT CASSYFASAGTDTQYF
once TRBJ2-7 TRBV5-4 TRBD1 TGTGCCAGCAGCTTCTCTGGGACAGCCTACGAGCAGTACTTC CASSFSGTAYEQYF
once TRBJ2-5 TRBV13 . TGTGCCAGCAGTGGGGTCGGTGAGACCCAGTACTTC CASSGVGETQYF
. TRBJ2-1 TRBV11-2 . TGTGCCAGCAGCTTATCGAGTGGGGGCAGCTCCTACAATGAGCAGTTCTTC CASSLSSGGSSYNEQFF
. TRBJ2-3 TRBV28 . TGTGCCAGCAGCCTCCCCGACAGTACGGCTTCCTTCGTCCCGCAGTATTTT CASSLPDSTASFVPQYF
. TRBJ2-7 TRBV5-5 . TGTGCCAGCAGCTTGACATGGCAGGGCCACGAGCAGTACTTC CASSLTWQGHEQYF
. TRBJ1-5 TRBV5-6 . TGTGCCAGCAGCTTGGGCGGAGAGGGCCTTAGCAATCAGCCCCAGCATTTT CASSLGGEGLSNQPQHF
. TRBJ2-7 TRBV13 . TGTGCCAGCAGGGCGGTAAATGGGGACGAGCAGTACTTC CASRAVNGDEQYF
. TRBJ1-6 TRBV10-2 . TGCGCCAGCAGTGACCCCTCCTCAAATTCACCCCTCCACTTT CASSDPSSNSPLHF
. TRBJ2-3 TRBV27 . TGTGCCAGCGGACAAGCGGGTGGCACGGCAGATACGCAGTATTTT CASGQAGGTADTQYF
. TRBJ1-1 TRBV12-2 . TGTGCAAGTCGCTCCTCTGAGGGTCAGAACACTGAAGCTTTCTTT CASRSSEGQNTEAFF
. TRBJ2-5 TRBV7-9 TRBD2 TGTGCCAGCAGCTTATGGGAGGGGCCAGAGACCCAGTACTTC CASSLWEGPETQYF
. TRBJ2-5 TRBV11-2 TRBD2 TGTGCCAGCAGCTTTACGGGGGGGACCCAAGAGACCCAGTACTTC CASSFTGGTQETQYF
. TRBJ2-5 TRBV13 TRBD2 TGTGCCAGCAGCTATAGTGGACTAGAGGAGTACTTC CASSYSGLEEYF
. TRBJ2-2 TRBV5-5 . TGTGCCAGCAGCGCGGGTCCTAGTCACACCGGGGAGCTGTTTTTT CASSAGPSHTGELFF
. TRBJ1-2 TRBV7-9 . TGTGCCAGCAGCAATCCGGGACCAGTGGGCTACACCTTC CASSNPGPVGYTF
. TRBJ2-7 TRBV7-9 . TGTGCCAGCAGCCCGGGACTCCCGGTCGAGCAGTACTTC CASSPGLPVEQYF
. TRBJ1-6 TRBV13 . TGTGCCAGCAGCACCCGACAGCCGAAGTACCTTAGACCCCTCCACTTT CASSTRQPKYLRPLHF
once TRBJ2-7 TRBV27 TRBD2 TGTGCCAGCAGTTTATCGGAAGTAGCGGGGTTCTACGAGCAGTACTTC CASSLSEVAGFYEQYF
. TRBJ2-1 TRBV7-6 . TGTGCCAGCAGCTTAGGGAGCTATACTGAGCAGTTCTTC CASSLGSYTEQFF
few TRBJ2-7 TRBV6-6 TRBD2 TGTGCCAGCAGTTGGGAGGGCTACGAGCAGTACTTC CASSWEGYEQYF
. TRBJ2-5 TRBV2 . TGTGCCAGCAGTGCGGTGACGGACCTACAAGAGACCCAGTACTTC CASSAVTDLQETQYF
. TRBJ1-2 TRBV2 . TGTGCCAGCAGTGATGACGGGACCAACTATGGCTACACCTTC CASSDDGTNYGYTF
. TRBJ2-7 TRBV30 TRBD2 TGTGCCTGGAGTGTGGTAGCGGGAGACTCGGAGTACTTC CAWSVVAGDSEYF
. TRBJ2-1 TRBV5-4 TRBD2 TGTGCCAGCAGCCACTCTAATCGGGAGGGTTTAGCGTACAATGAGCAGTTCTTC CASSHSNREGLAYNEQFF
. TRBJ2-1 TRBV7-6 TRBD1 TGTGCCAGCAGCGCCCGGACAGGACCGACCAATGAGCAGTTCTTC CASSARTGPTNEQFF
. TRBJ2-7 TRBV11-2 . TGTGCCAGCAGCGACACCTCAGGACGGTGGGAATACGAGCAGTACTTC CASSDTSGRWEYEQYF
. TRBJ1-4 TRBV6-9 . TGTGCCAGCAGTTATAAGGGGCCTCTACTGTTTTTT CASSYKGPLLFF
. TRBJ1-4 TRBV7-9 TRBD1 TGTGCCAGCAGCTTGGGACAGGGGTATGAAAAACTGTTTTTT CASSLGQGYEKLFF
. TRBJ2-7 TRBV29-1 TRBD1 TGCAGCGTTGAAGGGGGACAGGGACAAACCTACGAGCAGTACTTC CSVEGGQGQTYEQYF
once TRBJ2-1 TRBV9 TRBD1 TGTGCCAGCAGCGGACTGGGACAGGGCAATGAGCAGTTCTTC CASSGLGQGNEQFF
. TRBJ1-4 TRBV6-6 TRBD1 TGTGCCAGCAGTTACTTGGACAGGGACATTGAAAAACTGTTTTTT CASSYLDRDIEKLFF
. TRBJ2-1 TRBV7-7 TRBD1 TGTGCTAGCAGCCCCGGGACAGGGAGGGACAATGAGCAGTTCTTC CASSPGTGRDNEQFF
. TRBJ1-6 TRBV5-6 . TGTGCCAGCAGCTTATGGCAGGCGAATTCACCCCTCCACTTT CASSLWQANSPLHF
. TRBJ1-4 TRBV6-5 TRBD1 TGTGCCAGTGGAGCCCTGGGACAGGGAAATGAAAAACTGTTTTTT CASGALGQGNEKLFF
. TRBJ2-7 TRBV5-4 . TGTGCCAGCAGCCCCGACTATACCTACGAGCAGTACTTC CASSPDYTYEQYF
once TRBJ1-1 TRBV27 . TGTGCCAGCAGTGGGGACGGGGTTGAAGCTTTCTTT CASSGDGVEAFF
once TRBJ1-6 TRBV4-1 . TGCGCCAGCAGCCAAGTAGGTAACAGGGCGGATTCACCCCTCCACTTT CASSQVGNRADSPLHF
. TRBJ2-1 TRBV13 TRBD2 TGTGCCAGCAGCATTTCTGGACTAGCGGGAGGGCCTAACAATGAGCAGTTCTTC CASSISGLAGGPNNEQFF
. TRBJ2-5 TRBV7-9 . TGTGCCAGCAGCGAACTAGGGGAAGTCGCACAAGAGACCCAGTACTTC CASSELGEVAQETQYF
. TRBJ2-5 TRBV4-1 TRBD2 TGCGCCAGCAGCCAAGAAGGCGGGGGGAAGGAGACCCAGTACTTC CASSQEGGGKETQYF
. TRBJ1-6 TRBV6-5 . TGTGCCAGCAGACCCGGGGCAGAGAATTCACCCCTCCACTTT CASRPGAENSPLHF
. TRBJ2-3 TRBV7-6 . TGTGCCAGCAGCTTAGTCCCTTCCGGTTCTAGCACAGATACGCAGTATTTT CASSLVPSGSSTDTQYF
. TRBJ2-1 TRBV10-1 TRBD2 TGCGCCAGCAGTGAGCCCGGGGTTAGCGGGGTCAATGAGCAGTTCTTC CASSEPGVSGVNEQFF
. TRBJ2-2 TRBV27 . TGTGCCAGCAGTTATGCAGCAATGAACACCGGGGAGCTGTTTTTT CASSYAAMNTGELFF
. TRBJ2-5 TRBV9 . TGTGCCAGCAGCGCGGGGGCGGAGACCCAGTACTTC CASSAGAETQYF
. TRBJ2-7 TRBV5-6 . TGTGCCAGCAGTCATAATCGGGCCGAGCAGTACTTC CASSHNRAEQYF
. TRBJ2-7 TRBV9 . TGTGCCAGCAGCGTAGACTCGGGTACCTACGAGCAGTACTTC CASSVDSGTYEQYF
. TRBJ2-1 TRBV7-9 . TGTGCCAGCAGCTTAGGTAGACAGCCTTACAATGAGCAGTTCTTC CASSLGRQPYNEQFF
. TRBJ2-1 TRBV7-7 TRBD2 TGTGCTAGCAGCTCACTAGCGGGAGCGGGCAATGAGCAGTTCTTC CASSSLAGAGNEQFF
. TRBJ1-1 TRBV27 . TGTGCCAGCAGTTTATTCAACATGAACACTGAAGCTTTCTTT CASSLFNMNTEAFF
. TRBJ1-1 TRBV5-4 . TGTGCCAGCAGCACACCGGGGCTTGAAGCTTTCTTT CASSTPGLEAFF
. TRBJ2-7 TRBV2 TRBD1 TGTGCCAGCAGTGCCCCCGGGACAGGGAACGAGCAGTACTTC CASSAPGTGNEQYF
. TRBJ1-1 TRBV10-1 TRBD1 TGCGCCAGCAGTGACTCCGAACAGGGGACTGAAGCTTTCTTT CASSDSEQGTEAFF
. TRBJ1-4 TRBV9 . TGTGCCAGCAGCCTCTCGGGGGGCATAAATGAAAAACTGTTTTTT CASSLSGGINEKLFF
. TRBJ1-2 TRBV7-9 TRBD1 TGTGCCAGCAGCTTAGGGGACAGACTCCAAAGTTCGGGTGGCTACACCTTC CASSLGDRLQSSGGYTF
. TRBJ2-7 TRBV4-1 . TGCGCCAGCAGCCAGACCTACGGGACCCCCATCTTC CASSQTYGTPIF